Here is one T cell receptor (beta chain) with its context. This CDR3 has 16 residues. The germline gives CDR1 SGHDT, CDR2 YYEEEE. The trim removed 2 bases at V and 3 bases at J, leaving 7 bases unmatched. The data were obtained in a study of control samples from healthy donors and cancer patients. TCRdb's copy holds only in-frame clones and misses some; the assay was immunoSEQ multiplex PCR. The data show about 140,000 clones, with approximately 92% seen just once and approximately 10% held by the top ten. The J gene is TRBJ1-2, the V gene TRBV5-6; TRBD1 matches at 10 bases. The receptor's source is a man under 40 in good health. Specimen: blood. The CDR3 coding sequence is TGTGCCAGCAGCTTAATCCGGGACAGGGGCTACTATGGCTACACCTTC. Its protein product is CASSLIRDRGYYGYTF.